This T cell receptor (beta chain) emerged from a study of CD8 T cells in Susac syndrome. V lost 1 base and J 4 bases, leaving 10 bases between the germline ends. Germline CDR1 and CDR2: DFQATT and SNEGSKA (reference sequence). The CDR3 runs 13 residues. Negative isolation was used for CD8+ and CD4+ T cells and FACS enrichment for TEMRA cells. Reverse transcription used roughly 0.45 to 1 ug RNA and random hexamers. An immunoSEQ multiplex PCR amplified TCR beta CDR3 over 54 Vbeta and 13 Jbeta. TCRdb independently ran MiXCR on the immunoSEQ multiplex PCR reads; one entry per CDR3 protein. Here the sample spans fewer than 150,000 distinct CDR3 sequences, roughly 94% being singletons.

Sequences were obtained from CD8+ T cells from PBMCs. The chain is built from TRBV20-1 and TRBJ1-2; D is unresolved. This receptor was taken from a human donor in good health. CDR3 region: CSARGLAGYGYTF. In DNA form, the CDR3 reads TGCAGTGCTAGAGGACTGGCAGGCTATGGCTACACCTTC.